This is a list of T cell receptor beta chains from one sample in a study of CDR3 diversity in severe acne. Each CDR3 protein gets one entry after TCRdb re-called the PCR reads with MiXCR. The data hold more than 80,000 distinct CDR3 sequences, with approximately 54% observed a single time. Input material: blood. The receptor set was obtained from a male donor with severe acne vulgaris. Both conserved end residues are part of each CDR3. A D gene is named only where the DNA matches it firmly. Size tells how often a clone was seen (once, few, many) or the class of an expanded clone, and some rows leave it out.

>TRBJ1-2|many|-|TRBV6-5
TGTGCCACCTATAACCGGGACACAATCCCCTATGGCTACACCTTC
CATYNRDTIPYGYTF
>TRBJ1-2|many|-|TRBV15
TGTGCCACCAGCAGATCTGCGGGCGGCCCTCCCTATGGCTACACCTTC
CATSRSAGGPPYGYTF
>TRBJ2-7|-|TRBD2|TRBV20-1
TGCAGTGCTAGGAGCGGGAGGAGAAACGAGCAGTACTTC
CSARSGRRNEQYF
>TRBJ1-6|-|-|TRBV5-4
-
CASSFYICSGRKDLAYSPLHF
>TRBJ1-1|large|-|TRBV24-1
TGTGCCACCAGTGAAAGGGACACTGAAGCTTTCTTT
CATSERDTEAFF
>TRBJ2-1|medium-sized|-|TRBV7-2
TGTGTTTCAGCAATAGCCTCCTACAATGAGCAGTTCTTC
CVSAIASYNEQFF
>TRBJ2-2|many|TRBD2|TRBV6-5
TGTGCCAGCAGTTACGGGACTAGAGTCACCGGGGAGCTGTTTTTT
CASSYGTRVTGELFF
>TRBJ2-1|few|TRBD2|TRBV24-1
TGTGCCTCTGGACTAGCGGACAATGAGCAGTTCTTC
CASGLADNEQFF
>TRBJ1-5|-|-|TRBV19
TGTGCCAGTAGTATAATTTCGGGGGGTTTGCAGCCCCAGCATTTT
CASSIISGGLQPQHF
>TRBJ2-1|-|TRBD2|TRBV11-3
TGTGCCAGCAGCTTAGGTGGTCTACGGGGGGGGAATGAGCAGTTCTTC
CASSLGGLRGGNEQFF
>TRBJ1-5|-|-|TRBV6-2/TRBV6-3
TGTGCCAGCAGGGACACAGGGACTGGTCAGCCCCAGCATTTT
CASRDTGTGQPQHF
>TRBJ1-1|-|TRBD1|TRBV25-1
TGTGCCAGCAGTGATCCGACAGGGTCGAACACTGAAGCTTTCTTT
CASSDPTGSNTEAFF
>TRBJ2-7|-|TRBD2|TRBV6-1
TGTGCCAGCACTGGCGGGAGAGACGAGCAGTACTTC
CASTGGRDEQYF
>TRBJ1-3|many|-|TRBV9
TGTGCCAGCAGCGACTCAGTAGAGCAGGACACCATATATTTT
CASSDSVEQDTIYF
>TRBJ1-5|-|-|TRBV24-1
TGTGCCACCAGTGACTCTTCCGGGACAAATAGCAATCAGCCCCAGCATTTT
CATSDSSGTNSNQPQHF
>TRBJ2-7|-|TRBD2|TRBV28
TGTGCCAGCAGTTCCGATACTAGCGGGAGTGAATCGCGTCGCCACGAGCAGTACTTC
CASSSDTSGSESRRHEQYF
>TRBJ1-1|-|-|TRBV20-1
TGCAGTGCTAGAGTAGACAGCATGAACACTGAAGCTTTCTTT
CSARVDSMNTEAFF
>TRBJ2-7|-|-|TRBV28
TGTGCCAGCAGTTGGGCCTTAAGAAACTACGAGCAGTCCTTC
CASSWALRNYEQSF
>TRBJ2-2|many|-|TRBV20-1
TGCAGTGCTCCCCGCGGGGTTACGAACACCGGGGAGCTGTTTTTT
CSAPRGVTNTGELFF
>TRBJ1-1|-|TRBD1|TRBV7-2
TGTGCCAGCAGCTTAACCAAACAGGGGGGGGTCACTGAAGCTTTCTTT
CASSLTKQGGVTEAFF
>TRBJ2-5|-|TRBD1|TRBV2
TGTGCCACCTCCGGATGGGACAGGGGGATTCAGAGGGAGACCCAGTACTTC
CATSGWDRGIQRETQYF
>TRBJ2-3|many|-|TRBV15
TGTGCCACCAGCAGAGTCAGAGGGCACGACACAGATACGCAGTATTTT
CATSRVRGHDTDTQYF
>TRBJ2-6|-|-|TRBV7-9
TGTGCCAGCAGCCCTCGGGACGTGCCGGGGGCCAACGTCCTGACTTTC
CASSPRDVPGANVLTF
>TRBJ1-5|-|TRBD1|TRBV2
TGTGCCAGCAGCCGGGACGGGACAGGAGTTCAGCCCCAGCATTTT
CASSRDGTGVQPQHF
>TRBJ2-7|-|-|TRBV29-1
TGCAACGTTGAAGATGAACAGACCTACGAGCAGTACTTC
CNVEDEQTYEQYF
>TRBJ1-5|-|-|TRBV7-9
TGTGCCAGCAGCTTGGGAGGGGGGGCGAGCAATCAGCCCCAGCATTTT
CASSLGGGASNQPQHF
>TRBJ2-5|many|TRBD2|TRBV12-3/TRBV12-4
TGTGCCAGCAGTTCGACTAGCGGGAAGGGGACCCAGTACTTC
CASSSTSGKGTQYF
>TRBJ1-1|medium-sized|-|TRBV7-9
TGTGCCAGCAGCTTACGTGAAGCTTTCTTT
CASSLREAFF
>TRBJ2-1|medium-sized|TRBD2|TRBV7-2
TGTGCCAGCAGCAAGGGACTAGCGGCGTACAATGAGCAGTTCTTC
CASSKGLAAYNEQFF
>TRBJ1-6|-|-|TRBV20-1
TGCAGTGCTGGAGGAGACGGGCGCTCCTATAATTCACCCCTCCACTTT
CSAGGDGRSYNSPLHF
>TRBJ2-5|-|-|TRBV15
TGTGCCACCAGCAGACACAGGGCGATTTCAGACCAAGAGACCCAGTACTTC
CATSRHRAISDQETQYF
>TRBJ2-7|medium-sized|-|TRBV5-1
TGCGCCAGCAGCTCGGACAGCTACGTCGAGCAGTACTTC
CASSSDSYVEQYF
>TRBJ1-6|once|TRBD1|TRBV10-3
TGTGCCATCAGTGAGGAAAGACAGGGGGCCAATTCACCCCTCCACTTT
CAISEERQGANSPLHF
>TRBJ2-7|many|-|TRBV7-9
TGTGCCAGCAGCTACAGCTCCTACGAGCAGTACTTC
CASSYSSYEQYF
>TRBJ2-1|many|TRBD1|TRBV25-1
TGTGCCAGCAGGAGGGGGCAGGGGAACTACAATGAGCAGTTCTTC
CASRRGQGNYNEQFF
>TRBJ2-2|many|TRBD1|TRBV24-1
TGTGCCACCAGTGAACAGGGGGCGGACACCGGGGAGCTGTTTTTT
CATSEQGADTGELFF
>TRBJ2-1|many|TRBD2|TRBV11-3
TGTGCCAGCAGCCGGGGACTAGCGGGCGGCAATGAGCAGTTCTTC
CASSRGLAGGNEQFF
>TRBJ1-6|-|TRBD1|TRBV10-3
TGTGCCATCAGTGAGTCACACGGGACAGGGGGCAATTCACCCCTCCACTTT
CAISESHGTGGNSPLHF
>TRBJ1-5|-|TRBD1|TRBV2
TGTGCCAGCGGGAGACAGGGCCATCAGCCCCAGCATTTT
CASGRQGHQPQHF
>TRBJ1-2|many|TRBD1|TRBV29-1
TGCAGCGTTATCGGGACAGGGGGAGGCTACACCTTC
CSVIGTGGGYTF
>TRBJ2-5|-|TRBD2|TRBV29-1
TGCAGCGTTGAAGAGACAACGGGACTAGCGCCGCAAGAGACCCAGTACTTC
CSVEETTGLAPQETQYF
>TRBJ2-3|once|TRBD2|TRBV6-4
TGCGCCAGCAGTGATAGCGGGAGCACAGATACGCAGTATTTC
CASSDSGSTDTQYF
>TRBJ2-7|-|-|TRBV5-6
TGTGCCAGCAGAACCGGGACGCCTCGGCACGAGCAGTACTTC
CASRTGTPRHEQYF